This is a list of T cell receptor beta chains from one sample in a study of T cells in Graves' hyperthyroidism and ophthalmopathy. TCRdb fed the multiplex PCR reads into MiXCR, producing one record per CDR3 protein. The data show more than 300,000 distinct CDR3 sequences, roughly an eighth seen once. Specimen: blood. These TCRs come from a woman aged 18-29 years with Graves' hyperthyroidism. Each CDR3 is given with its conserved first and last residue. Fields, in order: V gene, clone size, D gene, J gene, CDR3 DNA, CDR3 protein. D genes are given only for firm matches. Some rows mark clone size as missing; the rest say once, few, many or name a class of expanded clone.

V gene: TRBV6-1
clone size: many
D gene: -
J gene: TRBJ1-2
CDR3 DNA: TGTGCCAGCAGCCTAACGACAGGAGCCTATGGCTACACCTTC
CDR3 protein: CASSLTTGAYGYTF

V gene: TRBV19
clone size: many
D gene: TRBD2
J gene: TRBJ2-7
CDR3 DNA: TGTGCCAGTAGGCCGACTAGCGGAGACAACGAGCAGTACTTC
CDR3 protein: CASRPTSGDNEQYF

V gene: TRBV7-6
clone size: many
D gene: -
J gene: TRBJ1-2
CDR3 DNA: TGTGCCAGCAGCTTAGGGGTCCCAGGGGTTAGATATGGCTACACCTTC
CDR3 protein: CASSLGVPGVRYGYTF

V gene: TRBV12-3/TRBV12-4
clone size: many
D gene: -
J gene: TRBJ1-5
CDR3 DNA: TGTGCCACCAGTATGACGGACGGTGGTCAGCCCCAGCATTTT
CDR3 protein: CATSMTDGGQPQHF

V gene: TRBV7-9
clone size: -
D gene: TRBD1
J gene: TRBJ1-4
CDR3 DNA: TGTGCCAGCAGCTCCACTGATCTAGGACAGGATAATGAAAAACTGTTTTTT
CDR3 protein: CASSSTDLGQDNEKLFF

V gene: TRBV11-2
clone size: many
D gene: TRBD2
J gene: TRBJ2-7
CDR3 DNA: TGTGCCAGCAGCTCGGGACTAGCGGGAGTGGACTACGAGCAGTACTTC
CDR3 protein: CASSSGLAGVDYEQYF

V gene: TRBV4-2
clone size: -
D gene: TRBD2
J gene: TRBJ2-1
CDR3 DNA: TGTGCCAGCAGCCACCTCACTAGCGGGAGGAACAATGAGCAGTTCTTC
CDR3 protein: CASSHLTSGRNNEQFF

V gene: TRBV11-1
clone size: many
D gene: -
J gene: TRBJ2-1
CDR3 DNA: TGTGCCAGCAGCTTAGGGCCCCACCCCGACAATGAGCAGTTCTTC
CDR3 protein: CASSLGPHPDNEQFF

V gene: TRBV20-1
clone size: many
D gene: -
J gene: TRBJ2-3
CDR3 DNA: TGCAGTGCTAGCGGGGAGGACTATCACACAGATACGCAGTATTTT
CDR3 protein: CSASGEDYHTDTQYF

V gene: TRBV6-1
clone size: -
D gene: TRBD1
J gene: TRBJ1-5
CDR3 DNA: TGTGCCAGCACCAGGACAGGGTACGGCAATCAGCCCCAGCATTTT
CDR3 protein: CASTRTGYGNQPQHF